Listed here are 10 T cell receptor beta chains from one sample, sequenced in a study of tumor-infiltrating lymphocytes in primary liver carcinoma. Unsorted bulk tissue of roughly 18-31 mg yielded co-extracted RNA and DNA. TCR beta cDNA was reverse-transcribed from about 0.45 ug of total RNA. The reaction used a constant-region primer and ProtoScript II reverse transcriptase. Three nested multiplex PCR rounds of slightly modified ARM-PCR generated TCR beta libraries. The first two PCR rounds used TRBV1-TRBV30 primers with a Cbeta primer, approximately 10 cycles each. TCRdb independently ran MiXCR on the multiplex PCR reads; one entry per CDR3 protein. The table shows around 26,000 distinct CDR3 sequences, with about 73% occurring only once. What was sequenced was liver tumor tissue from sampling region 3. As to subset: tumor region T3, left-lateral pole. Source of these receptors: a man aged 40-49 years with primary liver carcinoma and hepatitis B virus infection.

To note about this clonotype: An end of the junction differs from the germline gene, which may be a read error. The J gene is TRBJ2-1, the V gene TRBV11-2; no reliable D call. The CDR3 extends over 13 amino acids. CDR1 and CDR2 (germline): SGHAT, FQNNGV. Written as DNA, the CDR3 is TGTGCTAGCAGCTTTGACGCTATTTATGAGCAGTTCTTC. It yields the protein CASSFDAIYEQFF.

Remarks on this clonotype: A read error may produce the germline difference seen at one junction end. The chain couples TRBV7-3 to TRBJ2-2; 9 bases agree with TRBD2. CDR1 and CDR2 (germline): SGHTA, FQGTGA. The CDR3 spans 21 residues. The CDR3 DNA reads TGTGCCAGCAGCCCCCGTAGATTAGCGGGAGTACGAGGGCCGAACACCTGGGAGCTGTTTTTT. Protein product: CASSPRRLAGVRGPNTWELFF.

In regard to this clonotype: The junction does not match germline at one end; this may be a read error. Here the CDR3 DNA reads TGTGCCAGCAGTTTAGGGGGACTAGCGGGACTTCTTCGGTACTTT. Protein product: CASSLGGLAGLLRYF. V gene TRBV11-1 combines with J gene TRBJ2-7, with 13 bases matching TRBD2. Germline V gives CDR1 SGHAT, CDR2 FQDESV (reference sequence). This CDR3 has 15 residues.

V and J are TRBV11-2 and TRBJ2-1; the match to TRBD2 covers 9 bases. V was pared by 0 bases and J by 15 bases, with 15 bases of the junction left unmatched. The CDR3 is 16 amino acids. Per germline, CDR1 SGHAT and CDR2 FQNNGV. The CDR3 sequence is CASSLELLAGMNKRFF. In nucleotides, the CDR3 is TGTGCCAGCAGCTTAGAGCTCCTAGCGGGAATGAACAAGCGGTTCTTC.

This clonotype was found once. The genes are TRBV11-3 and TRBJ2-2; D might be TRBD2 (6 bases). The CDR3 is 15 residues long. V lost 4 bases and J 17 bases, leaving 26 bases between the germline ends. Germline V CDR1 and CDR2: SGHNT, YENEEA. In DNA form, the CDR3 reads TGTGCCAGCAGCTCAACGGGACTTCCTCCCGGGGACCTATTTTTT. It is translated as CASSSTGLPPGDLFF.

This clonotype was counted ten times or more. The rearrangement links TRBV28 to TRBJ1-2; a possible D gene is TRBD1 (5 bases). The CDR3 has 12 residues. Trimming pared 3 bases from V and 8 bases from J, leaving 10 bases between. Germline CDR1 reads MDHEN; CDR2 reads SYDVKM. The CDR3 loop reads CASSLEGSGYTF. The DNA of the CDR3 is TGTGCCAGCAGTTTGGAGGGGTCAGGCTACACCTTC.

A word on this clonotype: One junction end does not reproduce the germline sequence, and a read error may be involved. The chain has TRBV10-3 and TRBJ1-1; D not resolved. This CDR3 has 14 residues. The germline gives CDR1 ENHRY, CDR2 SYGVKD. The CDR3 region is CAISELPGGNEAFF. CDR3 sequence (DNA): TGTGCCATCAGTGAGTTGCCGGGCGGGAATGAAGCATTCTTT.

The chain carries TRBV6-5 and TRBJ2-7, with a possible D match to TRBD1 (6 bases). This CDR3 has 13 residues. The V gene's germline CDR1 is MNHEY and CDR2 SVGAGI. The germline V and J ends were trimmed by 6 bases and 12 bases, with 21 bases remaining between them. The CDR3 loop is CASSRTDAYVRYF. Written as DNA, the CDR3 is TGTGCCAGCAGCCGGACAGATGCCTACGTGCGGTACTTC.

This clonotype was detected once. The J gene is TRBJ1-4, the V gene TRBV4-1; D is possibly TRBD1 (5 bases). CDR1 and CDR2 (germline): MGHRA, YSYEKL. Trimming pared 3 bases from V and 6 bases from J, leaving 14 bases between. CDR3 length: 15 amino acids. CDR3: CASSHAGLGDEKLFF. CDR3 coding DNA: TGCGCCAGCAGCCACGCGGGACTAGGTGATGAAAAACTGTTTTTT.

CDR3 in amino acids: CASSYRPVAGLEQFF. In nucleotides, the CDR3 is TGTGCCAGCAGTTACCGTCCCGTGGCAGGGTTGGAGCAGTTCTTC. The rearrangement links TRBV6-5 to TRBJ2-1, with D possibly being TRBD1 (5 bases). CDR1 and CDR2 from the germline V gene are MNHEY and SVGAGI. V was pared by 2 bases and J by 10 bases, with 18 bases between. The CDR3 extends over 15 amino acids.